Listed below are T cell receptor beta chains from one sample, sequenced in a study of blood T cell repertoires in COVID-19. Repertoires were generated with immunoSEQ multiplex PCR, while TCRdb's copy carries only in-frame clones and drops some. The table has some 130,000 clones, over 75% seen once. Sequencing was performed on peripheral blood. These receptors originate from a man at least 80 years old with acute or convalescent COVID-19. Both conserved end residues are part of each CDR3. A D gene is named only where the DNA matches it firmly. The size field is filled for only some rows; it gives once, few, many or a size class.

v_call: TRBV3-1/TRBV3-2; j_call: TRBJ1-2; d_call: TRBD1; clone_size: .; cdr3_nt: TGTGCCAGCAGCAATACAGGGGCCACCTTCTATGGCTACACCTTC; cdr3_aa: CASSNTGATFYGYTF
v_call: TRBV2; j_call: TRBJ2-1; d_call: .; clone_size: .; cdr3_nt: TGTGCCAGCAGGAGGCGTGGTGGCGGGGAATATGAGCAGTTCTTC; cdr3_aa: CASRRRGGGEYEQFF
v_call: TRBV14; j_call: TRBJ2-5; d_call: TRBD1; clone_size: .; cdr3_nt: TGTGCCAGCAGCCAAGTTTCGAACAGGGGGCGAGTTAGCGAGATACAAGAGACCCAGTACTTC; cdr3_aa: CASSQVSNRGRVSEIQETQYF
v_call: TRBV7-3; j_call: TRBJ1-1; d_call: .; clone_size: .; cdr3_nt: TGTGCCAGCAGCTCTCACATGAACACTGAAGCTTTCTTT; cdr3_aa: CASSSHMNTEAFF
v_call: TRBV28; j_call: TRBJ1-2; d_call: .; clone_size: .; cdr3_nt: TGTGCCAGCAGGTGGAGTGAGAACTATGGCTACACCTTC; cdr3_aa: CASRWSENYGYTF
v_call: TRBV28; j_call: TRBJ1-1; d_call: .; clone_size: .; cdr3_nt: TGTGCCAGCAGCTCCGACAGGAGGAACACTGAAGCTTTCTTT; cdr3_aa: CASSSDRRNTEAFF
v_call: TRBV7-2; j_call: TRBJ2-3; d_call: TRBD2; clone_size: .; cdr3_nt: TGTGCCAGCAGCTTAGCTATAGCGGGAGCATTAGATACGCAGTATTTT; cdr3_aa: CASSLAIAGALDTQYF
v_call: TRBV24-1; j_call: TRBJ1-1; d_call: TRBD1; clone_size: .; cdr3_nt: TGTGCCACCAGGGCAGGGGGCTACGGCGGCACTGAAGCTTTCTTT; cdr3_aa: CATRAGGYGGTEAFF
v_call: TRBV5-8; j_call: TRBJ2-2; d_call: .; clone_size: .; cdr3_nt: TGTGCCAGCAGCTTGGGACAAACCACTGGGGAGCTGTTTTTT; cdr3_aa: CASSLGQTTGELFF
v_call: TRBV19; j_call: TRBJ2-6; d_call: .; clone_size: .; cdr3_nt: TGTGCCAGTAGTGGTGCGGGTGGCTCTGGGGCCAACGTCCTGACTTTC; cdr3_aa: CASSGAGGSGANVLTF
v_call: TRBV29-1; j_call: TRBJ2-3; d_call: .; clone_size: .; cdr3_nt: TGCAGCGGGGGACACAGCACAGATACGCAGTATTTT; cdr3_aa: CSGGHSTDTQYF
v_call: TRBV6-2/TRBV6-3; j_call: TRBJ2-5; d_call: .; clone_size: .; cdr3_nt: TGTGCCAGCAGTCCCCCTCGAGCGGGTCACCAAGAGACCCAGTACTTC; cdr3_aa: CASSPPRAGHQETQYF
v_call: TRBV4-3; j_call: TRBJ2-1; d_call: .; clone_size: few; cdr3_nt: TGCGCCAGCAGCCAAGATAAAAGGGGCTCCTACAATGAGCAGTTCTTC; cdr3_aa: CASSQDKRGSYNEQFF
v_call: TRBV6-4; j_call: TRBJ1-5; d_call: .; clone_size: .; cdr3_nt: TGTGCCAGCAGTCGGGGCGACAGGACCTCTTTTCATAGGTGGGATCAGCCCCAGCATTTT; cdr3_aa: CASSRGDRTSFHRWDQPQHF
v_call: TRBV6-4; j_call: TRBJ1-1; d_call: TRBD1; clone_size: .; cdr3_nt: TGTGCCAGCAGTGCCAGGGGGGATTCTGAAGCTTTCTTT; cdr3_aa: CASSARGDSEAFF
v_call: TRBV6-5; j_call: TRBJ2-2; d_call: .; clone_size: .; cdr3_nt: TGTGCCAGCAATGGGGCCACCGGGGAGCTGTTTTTT; cdr3_aa: CASNGATGELFF
v_call: TRBV6-2/TRBV6-3; j_call: TRBJ2-7; d_call: .; clone_size: .; cdr3_nt: TGTGCCAGCAGTTACTCGGGAGCTGGGACTCACGAGCAGTACTTC; cdr3_aa: CASSYSGAGTHEQYF
v_call: TRBV5-4; j_call: TRBJ2-2; d_call: .; clone_size: .; cdr3_nt: TGTGCCAGCAGCTTGCGTGGGGGCTGGAACACCGGGGAGCTGTTTTTT; cdr3_aa: CASSLRGGWNTGELFF
v_call: TRBV27; j_call: TRBJ1-2; d_call: .; clone_size: .; cdr3_nt: TGTGCCAGCAGTTTATGGCAGGGGCTAGGCTACACCTTC; cdr3_aa: CASSLWQGLGYTF
v_call: TRBV5-4; j_call: TRBJ1-4; d_call: .; clone_size: few; cdr3_nt: TGTGCCAGCAGCGGGGGGGGGACCGAGGCAACTAATGAAAAACTGTTTTTT; cdr3_aa: CASSGGGTEATNEKLFF
v_call: TRBV7-2; j_call: TRBJ1-2; d_call: TRBD1; clone_size: .; cdr3_nt: TGTGCCAGCAGCCCTCCAGGGGGCACATATGGCTACACCTTC; cdr3_aa: CASSPPGGTYGYTF
v_call: TRBV11-2; j_call: TRBJ2-5; d_call: TRBD2; clone_size: once; cdr3_nt: TGTGCCAGCAGCTTACTTGCGGGGGGAGGTGAGACCCAGTACTTC; cdr3_aa: CASSLLAGGGETQYF
v_call: TRBV7-2; j_call: TRBJ2-1; d_call: .; clone_size: .; cdr3_nt: TGTGCCAGCAGCTTCAGCGGAGGGGGACTATTCGAGCAGTTCTTC; cdr3_aa: CASSFSGGGLFEQFF
v_call: TRBV27; j_call: TRBJ1-5; d_call: .; clone_size: .; cdr3_nt: TGTGCCAGCACCCCTATCGGGGAGGGTCGTAATCAGCCCCAGCATTTT; cdr3_aa: CASTPIGEGRNQPQHF
v_call: TRBV3-1/TRBV3-2; j_call: TRBJ2-7; d_call: TRBD1; clone_size: .; cdr3_nt: TGTGCCAGCAGCCAGGAGGGACAGGGGACCTACGAGCAGTACTTC; cdr3_aa: CASSQEGQGTYEQYF
v_call: TRBV19; j_call: TRBJ1-3; d_call: .; clone_size: .; cdr3_nt: TGTGCCAGTAGTATCCCAGGGACTGGAAACACCATATATTTT; cdr3_aa: CASSIPGTGNTIYF
v_call: TRBV6-5; j_call: TRBJ1-2; d_call: TRBD1; clone_size: once; cdr3_nt: TGTGCCAGCAGTTACGGGCGGACAGGGTATGGCTACACCTTC; cdr3_aa: CASSYGRTGYGYTF
v_call: TRBV2; j_call: TRBJ1-1; d_call: .; clone_size: .; cdr3_nt: TGTGCCAGCAAGGCAGGGCCGAACACTGAAGCTTTCTTT; cdr3_aa: CASKAGPNTEAFF
v_call: TRBV11-2; j_call: TRBJ2-1; d_call: .; clone_size: .; cdr3_nt: TGTGCCAGCAGCTTAGATAGCGACTATGAGCAGTTCTTC; cdr3_aa: CASSLDSDYEQFF
v_call: TRBV18; j_call: TRBJ1-3; d_call: TRBD1; clone_size: once; cdr3_nt: TGTGCCAGCTCTCCCGGGACAGGCCCCTCTGGAAACACCATATATTTT; cdr3_aa: CASSPGTGPSGNTIYF
v_call: TRBV19; j_call: TRBJ1-2; d_call: .; clone_size: .; cdr3_nt: TGTGCCAGTAGCCCTACCCCGAGTGCTGGCTACACCTTC; cdr3_aa: CASSPTPSAGYTF
v_call: TRBV5-1; j_call: TRBJ1-2; d_call: .; clone_size: .; cdr3_nt: TGCGCCAGCAGCTTGAGTCAGAACTATGGCTACACCTTC; cdr3_aa: CASSLSQNYGYTF
v_call: TRBV19; j_call: TRBJ2-7; d_call: .; clone_size: .; cdr3_nt: TGTGCCAGTAGTGTTCTACAGGGAACCGTTCCGGCGGGAGTGCACGAGCAGTACTTC; cdr3_aa: CASSVLQGTVPAGVHEQYF
v_call: TRBV7-2; j_call: TRBJ2-3; d_call: TRBD2; clone_size: .; cdr3_nt: TGTGCCAGCAGCCCGGGGACTAGCGGGAGGCCAGATACGCAGTATTTT; cdr3_aa: CASSPGTSGRPDTQYF
v_call: TRBV14; j_call: TRBJ1-1; d_call: TRBD1; clone_size: .; cdr3_nt: TGTGCCAGCAGCCCACACCAACAGGGGGTACCCCGTAACACTGAAGCTTTCTTT; cdr3_aa: CASSPHQQGVPRNTEAFF
v_call: TRBV27; j_call: TRBJ1-1; d_call: .; clone_size: .; cdr3_nt: TGTGCCAGCGATCGTGACAGGCCGAACACTGAAGCTTTCTTT; cdr3_aa: CASDRDRPNTEAFF
v_call: TRBV6-5; j_call: TRBJ2-7; d_call: TRBD2; clone_size: .; cdr3_nt: TGTGCCAGCAGTTACTCGGGCGGGAGCTACGAGCAGTACTTC; cdr3_aa: CASSYSGGSYEQYF
v_call: TRBV27; j_call: TRBJ2-2; d_call: TRBD2; clone_size: .; cdr3_nt: TGTGCCAGCAGTTTACCCTCTAGCGGGTGGAACACCGGGGAGCTGTTTTTT; cdr3_aa: CASSLPSSGWNTGELFF
v_call: TRBV19; j_call: TRBJ2-3; d_call: TRBD2; clone_size: .; cdr3_nt: TGTGCCAGTAGTTCAGCGCAGCGGGGGGGATTCACAGATACGCAGTATTTT; cdr3_aa: CASSSAQRGGFTDTQYF
v_call: TRBV6-2/TRBV6-3; j_call: TRBJ2-1; d_call: TRBD1; clone_size: .; cdr3_nt: TGTGCCAGCAGTCCCCCTCGGAAGGGGGCAGATGAGCAGTTCTTC; cdr3_aa: CASSPPRKGADEQFF
v_call: TRBV7-2; j_call: TRBJ2-1; d_call: .; clone_size: .; cdr3_nt: TGTGCCAGCAGCTTAGCGGCCGGGTACAATGAGCAGTTCTTC; cdr3_aa: CASSLAAGYNEQFF
v_call: TRBV27; j_call: TRBJ1-6; d_call: .; clone_size: .; cdr3_nt: TGTGCCAGCAGCCCCTTTCAGGGGAATTCACCCCTCCACTTT; cdr3_aa: CASSPFQGNSPLHF
v_call: TRBV14; j_call: TRBJ1-6; d_call: .; clone_size: .; cdr3_nt: TGTGCCAGCAGCCAAGATCGGGGATCCGTTTCACCCCTCCACTTT; cdr3_aa: CASSQDRGSVSPLHF
v_call: TRBV4-3; j_call: TRBJ2-3; d_call: TRBD2; clone_size: .; cdr3_nt: TGCGCCAGCAGCCGGGCCGAACCCAGCGGGAGTCGATCCGTCACAGATACGCAGTATTTT; cdr3_aa: CASSRAEPSGSRSVTDTQYF
v_call: TRBV7-2; j_call: TRBJ2-1; d_call: TRBD2; clone_size: .; cdr3_nt: TGTGCCAGCAACCCGGGGGGAGCCTACAATGAGCAGTTCTTC; cdr3_aa: CASNPGGAYNEQFF